The 11 T cell receptor beta chains presented below share a single source sample, sequenced in a study of T cell changes during pregnancy in multiple sclerosis. The protocol was immunoSEQ multiplex PCR, while the TCRdb copy is restricted to in-frame clones and leaves out a portion. The table shows 20,000 to 25,000 clones, with 91% occurring only once. The sequencing here drew on CD4+ T cells from peripheral blood mononuclear cells, taken in the third trimester of pregnancy. The receptors were gathered from a female donor in good health, enrolled as a control in a pregnancy study.

The J gene is TRBJ1-5, the V gene TRBV21-1. TRBV21-1 is annotated as a pseudogene. This CDR3 region has 17 residues. The CDR3 is CASSKATRGSSNQPQHF. CDR3 nucleotides: TGTGCCAGCAGCAAAGCAACTCGGGGGAGTAGCAATCAGCCCCAGCATTTT.

This clone occurred once. The chain combines TRBV4-2 with TRBJ2-1, with D possibly being TRBD2 (7 bases). Germline V lookup: CDR1 LGHNA, CDR2 YNFKEQ. The CDR3 is made up of 16 amino acids. V shed 0 bases and J shed 2 bases, with 11 bases lying between them. The CDR3 DNA reads as TGTGCCAGCAGCCAAGAGGGGGGGGCCACCTACAATGAGCAGTTCTTC. The encoded protein is CASSQEGGATYNEQFF.

The chain employs TRBV7-8 and TRBJ1-6; tentatively, D is TRBD1 (5 bases). Germline assignment: CDR1 SGHVS and CDR2 FQNEAQ. V lost 5 bases and J lost 5, with 7 bases in between. There are 13 residues in the CDR3. The CDR3: CASSQTDNSPLHF. CDR3 DNA: TGTGCCAGCAGCCAGACAGATAATTCACCCCTCCACTTT.

The chain is built from TRBV28 and TRBJ2-7, with 12 positions matching TRBD2. V was clipped by 11 bases and J by 5 bases; unmatched bases: 13. The CDR3 is 15 residues long. CDR1 and CDR2 (germline): MDHEN, SYDVKM. This CDR3 is CAGSTLAGGLNEQYF. For the CDR3, the DNA is TGTGCCGGGTCGACTCTAGCGGGAGGGCTCAACGAGCAGTACTTC.

V is TRBV5-4 and J is TRBJ2-3, with D unclear. The V end was cut by 4 bases, the J end by 0 bases, with 9 bases between. Germline CDR1 is SGHNT and CDR2 is YYREEE (reference sequence). This CDR3 has 14 residues. CDR3 sequence reads: CASSTDLSTDTQYF. The CDR3 DNA reads TGTGCCAGCAGCACTGATCTTAGCACAGATACGCAGTATTTT.

The V gene is TRBV11-2, the J gene TRBJ2-7; D perhaps matches TRBD2 (6 bases). Trimming pared 2 bases from V and 5 bases from J, leaving 10 bases between. The CDR3 is 13 amino acids. CDR1 is SGHAT and CDR2 is FQNNGV in the germline V gene. The CDR3 spells CASSLRRGNEQYF. As DNA, the CDR3 is TGTGCCAGCAGCTTAAGACGGGGGAACGAGCAGTACTTC.

The chain couples TRBV11-2 to TRBJ1-6, with TRBD1 matching over 7 bases. The germline CDR1 and CDR2 sequences are SGHAT and FQNNGV. The CDR3 length is 11 residues. V shed 4 bases, J shed 14 bases, and the junction held 2 bases outside the gene matches. The CDR3, as DNA: TGTGCCAGCAGCTCGGGGACAGCCCTCCACTTT. This translates into CASSSGTALHF. The complete variable domain, with remaining parts taken from reference TRBV11-2 and TRBJ1-6, reads EAGVAQSPRYKIIEKRQSVAFWCNPISGHATLYWYQQILGQGPKLLIQFQNNGVVDDSQLPKDRFSAERLKGVDSTLKIQPAKLEDSAVYLCASSSGTALHFGNGTRLTVT.

This clone has just a few counts. The rearrangement uses TRBV27 and TRBJ1-2; TRBD1 is a possible D gene (5 bases). Per the germline V gene, CDR1 is MNHEY and CDR2 is SMNVEV (reference sequence). The CDR3 has 14 residues. V was pared by 3 bases and J by 3 bases, with 11 bases between. CDR3 sequence reads: CASSLGQGYYGYTF. The CDR3 region has the DNA TGTGCCAGCAGTTTGGGGCAGGGCTACTATGGCTACACCTTC.

The V and J genes are TRBV4-3 and TRBJ1-2, with TRBD1 matching over 11 bases. The CDR3 extends over 15 amino acids. The germline V gene has CDR1 LGHNA and CDR2 YSLEER. V shed 1 base and J 3 bases; nucleotides not matched to a gene: 1. Here the CDR3 DNA reads TGCGCCAGCAGCCAAGTGGGACAGGGGGACTATGGCTACACCTTC. Protein product: CASSQVGQGDYGYTF.

The chain links TRBV5-1 to TRBJ1-1, with D possibly TRBD1 on 6 matching bases. The V end was cut by 0 bases, the J end by 0 bases, with 6 bases between. CDR3 length equals 14 residues. Per the germline V gene, CDR1 is SGHRS and CDR2 is YFSETQ. The CDR3 region is CASSLGQVNTEAFF. In DNA, the CDR3 is TGCGCCAGCAGCTTGGGACAGGTGAACACTGAAGCTTTCTTT.

The chain couples TRBV6-5 to TRBJ1-3; 8 bases map to TRBD1. The CDR3 spans 15 residues. V was clipped by 6 bases and J by 3 bases; unmatched bases: 7. Germline V gives CDR1 MNHEY, CDR2 SVGAGI. This CDR3 is CASRDGTGFGNTIYF. The CDR3 DNA sequence: TGTGCCAGCAGAGATGGGACAGGCTTTGGAAACACCATATATTTT.